This T cell receptor (beta chain) was captured in a study of T cells in Graves' hyperthyroidism and ophthalmopathy. Across the whole study: Initial diagnosis, before any treatment, was when peripheral blood was collected.

An absence of ophthalmopathy progression within 18 months meant stable Graves' hyperthyroidism. Diagnostic decisions used clinical symptoms, serum thyroxine and TRAb, thyroid ultrasound and orbital computed tomography. Ten or more counts support this clonotype. It was RNA transcripts that yielded the amplified TCR beta CDR3 regions. HTBI primers drove first-round RT-PCR of the TCR CDR3. TCRdb re-called the multiplex PCR reads through MiXCR, storing one row per CDR3 protein. The profile shows around 350,000 distinct CDR3 sequences, about a fifth of them singletons. The V gene's germline CDR1 is MNHNS and CDR2 SASEGT. Trimming stripped 0 bases from V and 1 base from J, with 4 bases between. The CDR3 length is 15 residues.

Specimen: blood. V and J are TRBV6-1 and TRBJ2-6; D gene unclear. The sequence was collected from a woman aged 18-35 years with Graves' hyperthyroidism. The CDR3 loop is CASSEAESGANVLTF. CDR3 nucleotides: TGTGCCAGCAGTGAAGCGGAATCTGGGGCCAACGTCCTGACTTTC.